This T cell receptor beta chain was captured in a study of shared clonotypes between healthy human individuals. Study outcomes and limitations: Relative to memory subsets, naive subsets generally showed larger estimated richness. Clonotypes not shared had lower generation probabilities than those common to all four donors.

TCRdb's copy holds only in-frame clones and misses some; the assay was immunoSEQ multiplex PCR. Among about 2.2 million clones listed, roughly 93% were seen once. As defined, naive CD8 cells were CD45RO-negative and positively selected for CCR7, with terminally differentiated effector memory CD45RA+ cells excluded. Donors included only healthy HIV-negative adults lacking recent acute infections or vaccinations. The CDR3 has 15 residues. Germline values: CDR1 SNHLY, CDR2 FYNNEI. V was clipped by 5 bases and J by 5 bases; unmatched bases: 10. On this clone itself: As yet, its antigen is unknown.

The chain employs TRBV2 and TRBJ2-5; 8 positions match TRBD2. The origin of this receptor is a man between 18 and 35 years old in good health. Some clones in this sample may be carry-over from other donors' samples. The sequenced material came from naive CD8+ T cells from PBMCs. The CDR3 protein is CASSTSSGMFETQYF. The CDR3 DNA is TGTGCCAGCAGTACGAGTAGCGGGATGTTCGAGACCCAGTACTTC.